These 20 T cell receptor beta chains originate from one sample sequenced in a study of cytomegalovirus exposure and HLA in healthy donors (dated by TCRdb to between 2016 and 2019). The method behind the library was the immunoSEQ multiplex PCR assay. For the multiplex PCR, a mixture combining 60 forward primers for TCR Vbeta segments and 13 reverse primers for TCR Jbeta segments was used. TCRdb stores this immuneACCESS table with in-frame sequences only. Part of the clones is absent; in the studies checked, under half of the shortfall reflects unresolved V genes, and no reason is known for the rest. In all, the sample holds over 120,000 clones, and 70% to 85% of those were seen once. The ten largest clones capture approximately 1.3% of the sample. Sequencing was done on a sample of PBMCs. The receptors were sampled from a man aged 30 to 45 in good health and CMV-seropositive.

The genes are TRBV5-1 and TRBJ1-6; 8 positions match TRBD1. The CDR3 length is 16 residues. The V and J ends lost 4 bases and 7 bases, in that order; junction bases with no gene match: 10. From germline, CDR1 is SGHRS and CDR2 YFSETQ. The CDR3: CASSPLGQGRNSPLHF. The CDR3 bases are TGCGCCAGCAGCCCCCTAGGACAGGGCAGAAATTCACCCCTCCACTTT.

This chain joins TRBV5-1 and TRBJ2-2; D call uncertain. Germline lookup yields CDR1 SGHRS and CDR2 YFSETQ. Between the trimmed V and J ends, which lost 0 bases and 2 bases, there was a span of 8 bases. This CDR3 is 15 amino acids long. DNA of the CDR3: TGCGCCAGCAGCTTGGGCCACAGAAACACCGGGGAGCTGTTTTTT. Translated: CASSLGHRNTGELFF. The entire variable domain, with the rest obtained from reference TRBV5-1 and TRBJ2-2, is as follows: KAGVTQTPRYLIKTRGQQVTLSCSPISGHRSVSWYQQTPGQGLQFLFEYFSETQRNKGNFPGRFSGRQFSNSRSEMNVSTLELGDSALYLCASSLGHRNTGELFFGEGSRLTVL.

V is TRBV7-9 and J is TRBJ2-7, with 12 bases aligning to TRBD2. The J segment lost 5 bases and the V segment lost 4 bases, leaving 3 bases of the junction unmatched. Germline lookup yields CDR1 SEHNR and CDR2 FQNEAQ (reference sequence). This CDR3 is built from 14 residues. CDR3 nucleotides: TGTGCCAGCAGCTGGACTAGCGGGACCCACGAGCAGTACTTC. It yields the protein CASSWTSGTHEQYF.

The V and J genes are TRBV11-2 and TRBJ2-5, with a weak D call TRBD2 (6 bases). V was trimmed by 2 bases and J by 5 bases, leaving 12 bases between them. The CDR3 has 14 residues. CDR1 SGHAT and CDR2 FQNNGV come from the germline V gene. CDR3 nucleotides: TGTGCCAGCAGCTTAAATTGGGGGAGGGAGACCCAGTACTTC. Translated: CASSLNWGRETQYF.

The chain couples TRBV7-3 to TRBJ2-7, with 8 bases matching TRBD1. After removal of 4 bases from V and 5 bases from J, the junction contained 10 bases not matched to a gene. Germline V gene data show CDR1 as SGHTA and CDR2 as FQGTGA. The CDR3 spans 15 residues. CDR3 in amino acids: CASSSLDRVNDEQYF. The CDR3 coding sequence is TGTGCCAGCAGCTCCTTGGACAGGGTTAACGACGAGCAGTACTTC.

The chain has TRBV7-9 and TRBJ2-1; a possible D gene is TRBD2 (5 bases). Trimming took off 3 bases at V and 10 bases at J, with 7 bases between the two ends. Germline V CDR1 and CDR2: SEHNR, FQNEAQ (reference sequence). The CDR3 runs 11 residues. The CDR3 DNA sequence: TGTGCCAGCAGCTTTCGGGGAGAGCAGTTCTTC. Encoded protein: CASSFRGEQFF.

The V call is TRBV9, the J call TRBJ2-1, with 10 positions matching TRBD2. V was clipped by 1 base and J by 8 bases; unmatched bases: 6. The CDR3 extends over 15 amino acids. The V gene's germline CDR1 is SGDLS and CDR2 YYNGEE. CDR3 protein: CASSVRSGRAHEQFF. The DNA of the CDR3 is TGTGCCAGCAGCGTAAGGAGCGGGAGGGCCCATGAGCAGTTCTTC.

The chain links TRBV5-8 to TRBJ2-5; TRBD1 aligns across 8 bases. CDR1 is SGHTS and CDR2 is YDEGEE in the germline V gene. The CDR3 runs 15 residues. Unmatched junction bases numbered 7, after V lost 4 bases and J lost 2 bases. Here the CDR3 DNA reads TGTGCCAGCAGCCCGTCGGGACAGGAACAAGAGACCCAGTACTTC. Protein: CASSPSGQEQETQYF. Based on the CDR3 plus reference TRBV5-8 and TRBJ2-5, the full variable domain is EAGVTQSPTHLIKTRGQQATLRCSPISGHTSVYWYQQALGLGLQFLLWYDEGEERNRGNFPPRFSGRQFPNYSSELNVNALELEDSALYLCASSPSGQEQETQYFGPGTRLLVL.

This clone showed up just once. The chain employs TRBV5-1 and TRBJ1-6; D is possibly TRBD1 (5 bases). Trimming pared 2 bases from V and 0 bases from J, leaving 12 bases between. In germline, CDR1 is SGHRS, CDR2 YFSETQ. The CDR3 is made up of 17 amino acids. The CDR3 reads CASSFSTDNSYNSPLHF. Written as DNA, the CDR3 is TGCGCCAGCAGCTTCTCGACAGATAACTCCTATAATTCACCCCTCCACTTT.

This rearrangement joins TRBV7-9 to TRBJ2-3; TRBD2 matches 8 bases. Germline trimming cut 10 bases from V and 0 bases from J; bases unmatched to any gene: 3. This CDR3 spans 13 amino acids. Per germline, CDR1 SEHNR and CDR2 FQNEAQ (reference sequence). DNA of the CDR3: TGTGCCATCGCGGGGGGTAGCACAGATACGCAGTATTTT. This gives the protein CAIAGGSTDTQYF.

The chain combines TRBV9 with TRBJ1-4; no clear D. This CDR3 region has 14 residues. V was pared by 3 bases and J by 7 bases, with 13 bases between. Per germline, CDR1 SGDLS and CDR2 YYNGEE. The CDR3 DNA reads TGTGCCAGCAGCGAGAGTAGTCTTTCTGAAAAACTGTTTTTT. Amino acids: CASSESSLSEKLFF.

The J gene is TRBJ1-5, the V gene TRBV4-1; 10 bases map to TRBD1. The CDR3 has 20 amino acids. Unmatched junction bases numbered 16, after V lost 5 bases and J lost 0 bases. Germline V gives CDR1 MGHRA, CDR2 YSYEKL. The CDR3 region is CASSGRQGAIQDYSNQPQHF. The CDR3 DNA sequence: TGCGCCAGCAGCGGCCGACAGGGGGCAATCCAAGACTATAGCAATCAGCCCCAGCATTTT.

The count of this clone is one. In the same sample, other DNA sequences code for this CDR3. DNA of the CDR3: TGTGCCAGTAGTCTGCCGGGGACAGATACGCAGTATTTT. Translation: CASSLPGTDTQYF. The chain uses TRBV19 and TRBJ2-3, with a possible D match to TRBD2 (5 bases). The CDR3 is 13 residues long. V gave up 5 bases and J gave up 3 bases, with 9 bases separating them. Germline lookup yields CDR1 LNHDA and CDR2 SQIVND (reference sequence).

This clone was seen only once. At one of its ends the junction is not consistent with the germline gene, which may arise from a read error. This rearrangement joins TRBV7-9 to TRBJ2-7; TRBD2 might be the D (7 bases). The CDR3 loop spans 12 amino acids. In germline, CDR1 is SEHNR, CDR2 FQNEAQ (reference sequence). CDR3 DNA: TGTTCCAGCAGCCTCCGGGGGGCCGAGCAGTACTTC. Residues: CSSSLRGAEQYF.

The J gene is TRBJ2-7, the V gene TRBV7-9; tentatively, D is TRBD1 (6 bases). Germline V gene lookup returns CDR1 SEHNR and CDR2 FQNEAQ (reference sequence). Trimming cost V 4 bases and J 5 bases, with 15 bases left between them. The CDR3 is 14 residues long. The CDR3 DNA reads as TGTGCCAGCAGCTCGACGGGACATGACAACGAGCAGTACTTC. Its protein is CASSSTGHDNEQYF.

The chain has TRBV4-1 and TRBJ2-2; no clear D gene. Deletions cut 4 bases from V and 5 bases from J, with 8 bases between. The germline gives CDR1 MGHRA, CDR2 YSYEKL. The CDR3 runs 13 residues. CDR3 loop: CASSPSPTGELFF. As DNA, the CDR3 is TGCGCCAGCAGCCCTTCTCCGACCGGGGAGCTGTTTTTT.

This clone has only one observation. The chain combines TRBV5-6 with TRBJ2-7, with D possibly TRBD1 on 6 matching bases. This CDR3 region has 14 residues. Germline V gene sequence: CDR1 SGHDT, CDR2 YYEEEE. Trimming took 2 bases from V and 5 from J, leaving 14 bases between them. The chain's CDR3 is CASSLGQPPHEQYF. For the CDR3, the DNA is TGTGCCAGCAGCTTAGGACAGCCCCCTCACGAGCAGTACTTC.

The CDR3 protein is CASSRKGLAKETQYF. CDR3 DNA sequence: TGTGCCAGCAGTAGGAAAGGGCTAGCCAAAGAGACCCAGTACTTC. This chain joins TRBV6-5 and TRBJ2-5; weak D call: TRBD2 (5 bases). The germline V gene encodes CDR1 MNHEY and CDR2 SVGAGI. The CDR3 length is 15 residues. The V and J ends lost 5 bases and 3 bases respectively, with 16 bases between them.

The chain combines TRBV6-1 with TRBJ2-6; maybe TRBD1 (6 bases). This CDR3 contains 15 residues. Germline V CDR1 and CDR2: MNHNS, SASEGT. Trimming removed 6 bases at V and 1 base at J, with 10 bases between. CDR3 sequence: CASRLGGSGANVLTF. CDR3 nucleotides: TGTGCCAGCAGATTAGGGGGTTCTGGGGCCAACGTCCTGACTTTC.

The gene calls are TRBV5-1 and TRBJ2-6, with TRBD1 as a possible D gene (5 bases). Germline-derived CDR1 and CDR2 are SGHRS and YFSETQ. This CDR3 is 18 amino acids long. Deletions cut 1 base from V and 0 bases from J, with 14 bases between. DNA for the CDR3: TGCGCCAGCAGCTTGTTTACAGGTCTTCTCTCTGGGGCCAACGTCCTGACTTTC. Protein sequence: CASSLFTGLLSGANVLTF. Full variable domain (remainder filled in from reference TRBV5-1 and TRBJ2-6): KAGVTQTPRYLIKTRGQQVTLSCSPISGHRSVSWYQQTPGQGLQFLFEYFSETQRNKGNFPGRFSGRQFSNSRSEMNVSTLELGDSALYLCASSLFTGLLSGANVLTFGAGSRLTVL.